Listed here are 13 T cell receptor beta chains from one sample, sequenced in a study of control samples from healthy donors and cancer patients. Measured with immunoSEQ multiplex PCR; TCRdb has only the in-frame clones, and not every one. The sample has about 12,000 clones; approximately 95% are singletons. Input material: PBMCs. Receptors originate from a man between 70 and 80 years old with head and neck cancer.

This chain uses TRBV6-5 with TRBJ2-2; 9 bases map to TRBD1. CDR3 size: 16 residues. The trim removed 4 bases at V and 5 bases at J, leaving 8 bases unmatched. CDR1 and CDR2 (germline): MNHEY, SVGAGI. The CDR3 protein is CASSSMGQGKTGELFF. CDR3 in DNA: TGTGCCAGCAGTTCGATGGGACAGGGAAAAACCGGGGAGCTGTTTTTT.

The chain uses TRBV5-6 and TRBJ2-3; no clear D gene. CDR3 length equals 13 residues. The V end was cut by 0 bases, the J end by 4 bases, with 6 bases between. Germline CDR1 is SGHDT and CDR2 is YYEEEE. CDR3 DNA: TGTGCCAGCAGCTTGGACTACTCAGATACGCAGTATTTT. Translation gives CASSLDYSDTQYF.

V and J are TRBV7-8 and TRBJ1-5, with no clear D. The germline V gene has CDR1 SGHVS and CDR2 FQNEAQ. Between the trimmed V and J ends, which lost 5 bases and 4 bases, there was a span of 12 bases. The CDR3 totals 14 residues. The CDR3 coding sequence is TGTGCCAGCAGCCCGACGGAGGGTAATCAGCCCCAGCATTTT. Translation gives CASSPTEGNQPQHF.

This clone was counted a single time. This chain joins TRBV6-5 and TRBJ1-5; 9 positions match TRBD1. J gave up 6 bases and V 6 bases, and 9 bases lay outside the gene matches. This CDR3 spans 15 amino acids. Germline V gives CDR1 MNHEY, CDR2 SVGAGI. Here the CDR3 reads CASSGTGSSFQPQHF. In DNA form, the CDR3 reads TGTGCCAGCAGCGGGACAGGGTCGTCATTTCAGCCCCAGCATTTT.

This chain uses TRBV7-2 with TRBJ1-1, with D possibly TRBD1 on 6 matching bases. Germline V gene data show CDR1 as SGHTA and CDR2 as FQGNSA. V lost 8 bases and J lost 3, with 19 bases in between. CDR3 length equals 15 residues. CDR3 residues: CASRLGGRRHTEAFF. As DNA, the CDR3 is TGTGCCAGCCGTTTAGGGGGGAGGCGACACACTGAAGCTTTCTTT.

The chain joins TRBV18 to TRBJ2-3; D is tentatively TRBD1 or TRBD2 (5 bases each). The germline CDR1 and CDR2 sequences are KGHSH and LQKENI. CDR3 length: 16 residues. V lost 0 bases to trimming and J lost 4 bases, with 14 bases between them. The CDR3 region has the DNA TGTGCCAGCTCACCACCGGAACTAGGGGCACCAGATACGCAGTATTTT. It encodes CASSPPELGAPDTQYF.

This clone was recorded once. The DNA for the CDR3 is TGTGCCAGCAGACAGGGTGCTAATGAAAAACTGTTTTTT. Protein sequence: CASRQGANEKLFF. The genes are TRBV7-2 and TRBJ1-4, with a weak D call TRBD1 (6 bases). CDR3 size: 13 residues. Trimming cost V 6 bases and J 3 bases, with 8 bases left between them. The germline V gene has CDR1 SGHTA and CDR2 FQGNSA.

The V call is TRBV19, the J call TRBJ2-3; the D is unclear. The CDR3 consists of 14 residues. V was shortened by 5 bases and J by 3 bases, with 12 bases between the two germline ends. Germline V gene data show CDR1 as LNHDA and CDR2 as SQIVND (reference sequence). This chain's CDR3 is CASSYQSATDTQYF. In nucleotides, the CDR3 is TGTGCCAGTAGTTATCAATCGGCTACAGATACGCAGTATTTT. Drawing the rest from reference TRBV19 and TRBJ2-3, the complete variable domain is DGGITQSPKYLFRKEGQNVTLSCEQNLNHDAMYWYRQDPGQGLRLIYYSQIVNDFQKGDIAEGYSVSREKKESFPLTVTSAQKNPTAFYLCASSYQSATDTQYFGPGTRLTVL.

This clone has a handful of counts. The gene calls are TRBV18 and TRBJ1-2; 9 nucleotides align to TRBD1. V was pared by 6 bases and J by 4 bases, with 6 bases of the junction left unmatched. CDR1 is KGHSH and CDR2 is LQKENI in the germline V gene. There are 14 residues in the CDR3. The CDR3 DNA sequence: TGTGCCAGCTCCCCCGGGACAGGGTTCTATGGCTACACCTTC. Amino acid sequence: CASSPGTGFYGYTF.

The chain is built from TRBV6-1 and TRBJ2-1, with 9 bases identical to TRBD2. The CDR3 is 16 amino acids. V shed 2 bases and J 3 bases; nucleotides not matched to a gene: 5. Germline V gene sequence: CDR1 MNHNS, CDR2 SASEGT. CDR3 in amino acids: CASSELAAGGYNEQFF. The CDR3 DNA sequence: TGTGCCAGCAGTGAATTGGCAGCGGGGGGCTACAATGAGCAGTTCTTC.

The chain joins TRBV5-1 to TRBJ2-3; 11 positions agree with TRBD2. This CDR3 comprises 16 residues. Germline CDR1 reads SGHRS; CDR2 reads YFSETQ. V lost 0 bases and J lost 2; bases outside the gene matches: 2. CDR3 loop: CASSLGLAGLTDTQYF. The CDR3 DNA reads TGCGCCAGCAGCTTGGGACTAGCGGGGCTCACAGATACGCAGTATTTT. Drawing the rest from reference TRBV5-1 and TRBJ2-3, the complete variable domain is KAGVTQTPRYLIKTRGQQVTLSCSPISGHRSVSWYQQTPGQGLQFLFEYFSETQRNKGNFPGRFSGRQFSNSRSEMNVSTLELGDSALYLCASSLGLAGLTDTQYFGPGTRLTVL.

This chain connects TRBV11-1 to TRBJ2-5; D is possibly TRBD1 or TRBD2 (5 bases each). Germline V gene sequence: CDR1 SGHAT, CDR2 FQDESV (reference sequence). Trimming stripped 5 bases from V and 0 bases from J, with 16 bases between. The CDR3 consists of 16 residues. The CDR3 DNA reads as TGTGCCAGCAGCCAAGGGGCCATGGACTACCAAGAGACCCAGTACTTC. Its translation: CASSQGAMDYQETQYF.

CDR3 amino acids: CASSIETGTSGKNEQFF. The CDR3 DNA reads as TGTGCCAGTAGTATAGAGACCGGGACTAGCGGGAAGAATGAGCAGTTCTTC. The rearrangement uses TRBV19 and TRBJ2-1; 13 bases fit TRBD2. Germline CDR1 LNHDA, CDR2 SQIVND (reference sequence). The CDR3 runs 17 residues. V shed 0 bases and J 7 bases; nucleotides not matched to a gene: 6. The whole variable domain, filled in from reference TRBV19 and TRBJ2-1, reads DGGITQSPKYLFRKEGQNVTLSCEQNLNHDAMYWYRQDPGQGLRLIYYSQIVNDFQKGDIAEGYSVSREKKESFPLTVTSAQKNPTAFYLCASSIETGTSGKNEQFFGPGTRLTVL.